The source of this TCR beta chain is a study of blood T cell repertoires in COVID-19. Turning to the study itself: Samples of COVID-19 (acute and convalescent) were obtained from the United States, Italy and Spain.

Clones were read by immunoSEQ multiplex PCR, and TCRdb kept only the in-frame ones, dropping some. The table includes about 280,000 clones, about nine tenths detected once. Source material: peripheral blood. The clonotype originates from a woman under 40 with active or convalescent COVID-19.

The CDR3 DNA reads as TGTGCCAGCAGCTTCTGGACAGGGGCGGGCACCGGGGAGCTGTTTTTT. Translated: CASSFWTGAGTGELFF. The rearrangement joins TRBV5-8 to TRBJ2-2, with 9 bases fitting TRBD1. CDR3 size: 16 residues. The germline gives CDR1 SGHTS, CDR2 YDEGEE. With V trimmed by 2 bases and J by 4 bases, 6 bases remained unmatched.